The following is a T cell receptor (beta chain) sequence with its context. Its antigen is not identified. This record belongs to a study of blood T cells in healthy people across ages. For the study at large: With template switching, about one barcoded beta molecule was captured per two T cells. Findings of the study overall: Long-lived donors carried more naive CD4+ cells and greater diversity than aged donors.

Alongside a J-beta primer mix, a sample-barcoded 5' primer served in a second PCR lasting about 7 to 12 cycles. TCRdb passed the 5' RACE reads through MiXCR, listing each CDR3 protein once. The sample records about 1.8 million distinct CDR3 sequences, 40% to 55% being singletons. The sample was blood. The source of this sequence is a woman in her thirties or forties in good health.

The CDR3 spells CASSVAGQGWNEQYF. DNA of the CDR3: TGTGCCAGCAGCGTAGCGGGACAGGGCTGGAATGAGCAGTACTTC. The chain is built from TRBV9 and TRBJ2-1, with TRBD1 matching over 9 bases. The J call is in doubt because the DNA end fits TRBJ2-7 better. In germline, CDR1 is SGDLS, CDR2 YYNGEE. This CDR3 spans 15 amino acids.